This T cell receptor beta chain emerged from a study of blood T cell repertoires in COVID-19. Background on the study: The United States, Italy and Spain supplied acute and convalescent COVID-19 samples. From T cells, B-cell-depleted T cells, or PBMCs came the material, which was cDNA or gDNA.

CDR1 and CDR2 (germline): LNHDA, SQIVND (reference sequence). This CDR3 contains 16 residues. Trimming pared 0 bases from V and 4 bases from J, leaving 13 bases between. As processed by the authors: Reference gene primer amplification yielded estimated nucleated cell counts. The table came from immunoSEQ multiplex PCR; TCRdb's copy has only in-frame clones and leaves some out. V and J calls and clone size are copied from that table; D and trimming were computed from the DNA. The table has about 79,000 clones, around 89% seen once; the top ten hold approximately 14%. Specimen: peripheral blood. This chain joins TRBV19 and TRBJ1-5; tentative D call: TRBD1 (5 bases). The sequence was collected from a man aged 65 to 85 with active or convalescent COVID-19. The CDR3, as DNA: TGTGCCAGTAGTATAGATCAGAGGGGAGGAAATCAGCCCCAGCATTTT. This codes for CASSIDQRGGNQPQHF.